Listed below are T cell receptor beta chains from one sample, sequenced in a study of Graves' ophthalmopathy and Graves' hyperthyroidism. TCRdb reprocessed the multiplex PCR reads via MiXCR and lists one record per CDR3 protein. Of 500,000 to 800,000 distinct CDR3 sequences in the sample, 35% to 45% were seen once. Sequenced input: peripheral blood. The receptors originated from an adult man with Graves' ophthalmopathy. Both conserved end residues are part of each CDR3. Each record gives: clone size, V gene, J gene, D gene, CDR3 protein, CDR3 DNA. A D gene is named only where the DNA matches it firmly. Size is omitted from some rows. Given values are once, few, many or a class for expanded clones.

>-|TRBV5-4|TRBJ2-7|TRBD2
CASSLGTSVGSYEQYF
TGTGCCAGCAGCCTTGGAACTAGCGTCGGCTCCTACGAGCAGTACTTC
>-|TRBV9|TRBJ1-3|TRBD1
CASSNRQGPSGNTIYF
TGTGCCAGCAGCAATCGACAGGGCCCTTCTGGAAACACCATATATTTT
>-|TRBV10-3|TRBJ2-5|TRBD2
CASSRHGLAPPETQYF
TGTGCCAGCAGTCGACATGGACTAGCGCCCCCAGAGACCCAGTACTTC
>-|TRBV29-1|TRBJ2-5|TRBD1
CSATGGQETQYF
TGCAGCGCTACAGGGGGCCAAGAGACCCAGTACTTC
>-|TRBV2|TRBJ2-1|-
CASKSQGSYNEQFF
TGTGCCAGCAAATCACAGGGATCCTACAATGAGCAGTTCTTC
>many|TRBV14|TRBJ2-5|-
CASSGSGLETQYF
TGTGCCAGCAGCGGCAGCGGGTTAGAGACCCAGTACTTC
>-|TRBV25-1|TRBJ1-3|-
CASSEWGAGTTIYF
TGTGCCAGCAGTGAATGGGGAGCGGGGACCACCATATATTTT
>many|TRBV9|TRBJ1-2|-
CASSETGSYGYTF
TGTGCCAGCAGCGAGACCGGGAGCTATGGCTACACCTTC
>-|TRBV4-3|TRBJ1-5|TRBD1
CASSQGNRGPRNQPQHF
TGCGCCAGCAGCCAGGGTAACAGGGGACCCCGCAATCAGCCCCAGCATTTT
>-|TRBV6-5|TRBJ1-2|-
CASSYSPGIGYGYTF
TGTGCCAGCAGTTACTCCCCAGGGATCGGCTATGGCTACACCTTC
>-|TRBV20-1|TRBJ1-2|-
CSASRVGYTF
TGCAGTGCTAGCAGGGTTGGCTACACCTTC
>many|TRBV13|TRBJ1-1|-
CASSLGRGRNTEAFF
TGTGCCAGCAGCTTAGGCCGCGGGAGAAACACTGAAGCTTTCTTT
>many|TRBV13|TRBJ2-5|-
CASSPRGQTQYF
TGTGCCAGCAGCCCCCGAGGACAGACCCAGTACTTC
>-|TRBV9|TRBJ1-2|-
CASSSMPGQEGYTF
TGTGCCAGCAGCTCGATGCCGGGACAAGAAGGCTACACCTTC
>many|TRBV10-3|TRBJ1-1|-
CASLGQNTEAFF
TGTGCCAGCTTGGGACAGAACACTGAAGCTTTCTTT
>-|TRBV10-3|TRBJ1-1|-
CAISESRGPGKNTEAFF
TGTGCCATCAGTGAGTCACGGGGCCCAGGGAAGAACACTGAAGCCTTCTTT
>few|TRBV20-1|TRBJ2-5|TRBD2
CSASLAGGPRGAQYF
TGCAGTGCCTCACTAGCGGGGGGCCCCCGGGGGGCCCAGTACTTC
>many|TRBV10-3|TRBJ2-7|TRBD1
CAIRAGTGGSEQYF
TGTGCCATCAGGGCCGGGACAGGGGGTAGCGAGCAGTACTTC
>-|TRBV20-1|TRBJ2-5|TRBD2
CSAGLAGEETQYF
TGCAGTGCTGGACTAGCGGGAGAGGAGACCCAGTACTTC
>many|TRBV4-1|TRBJ1-2|-
CASSQREEPNYGYTF
TGCGCCAGCAGCCAAAGGGAGGAGCCTAACTATGGCTACACCTTC
>-|TRBV29-1|TRBJ1-2|-
CSLSGRLGYTF
TGCAGCTTATCGGGACGGCTGGGCTACACCTTC
>-|TRBV10-3|TRBJ2-5|-
CAISEQRPGSGGRETQYF
TGTGCCATCAGTGAACAACGGCCGGGGTCAGGGGGGAGAGAGACCCAGTACTTC
>-|TRBV2|TRBJ1-6|TRBD1
CASSPDRVSPLHF
TGTGCCAGCAGCCCCGACAGGGTCTCACCCCTCCACTTT
>many|TRBV7-9|TRBJ1-3|TRBD1
CASSFDRASGNTIYF
TGTGCCAGCAGCTTTGACAGGGCCTCTGGAAACACCATATATTTT
>few|TRBV9|TRBJ1-1|-
CASSTRDRFSEAFF
TGTGCCAGCAGTACACGTGACAGGTTTAGTGAAGCTTTCTTT
>many|TRBV5-1|TRBJ1-2|-
CASSLGGYGYTF
TGTGCCAGCAGTTTAGGAGGCTATGGCTACACCTTC
>-|TRBV5-1|TRBJ2-5|-
CASSSSLGGGETQYF
TGCGCCAGCAGCTCAAGTTTGGGGGGTGGTGAGACCCAGTACTTC
>many|TRBV2|TRBJ1-4|-
CASSEWSGGYEKLFF
TGTGCCAGCAGTGAATGGTCAGGCGGATATGAAAAACTGTTTTTT
>many|TRBV7-2|TRBJ2-7|-
CASSPRPKAYEQYF
TGTGCCAGCAGCCCTCGTCCTAAGGCCTACGAGCAGTACTTC
>few|TRBV7-2|TRBJ2-7|TRBD2
CASSLFAGGLEGQYF
TGTGCCAGCAGCTTATTCGCGGGGGGGCTGGAAGGGCAGTACTTC
>many|TRBV7-9|TRBJ2-5|-
CASSLRFDSQETQYF
TGTGCCAGCAGCTTAAGGTTTGACTCCCAAGAGACCCAGTACTTC
>-|TRBV7-9|TRBJ1-3|-
CASSQEPASTYSGNTIYF
TGCGCCAGCAGCCAAGAGCCGGCCTCCACGTACTCTGGAAACACCATATATTTT
>many|TRBV19|TRBJ1-5|-
CASSIASGQPQHF
TGTGCCAGTAGTATCGCCTCGGGTCAGCCCCAGCATTTT
>once|TRBV7-9|TRBJ2-2|-
CSSSSKGGGELFF
TGTTCCAGCAGCTCCAAGGGGGGCGGGGAGCTGTTTTTT
>-|TRBV9|TRBJ1-2|-
CASSVAGDTEAF
TGTGCCAGCAGCGTAGCGGGGGATACTGAAGCTTTC
>-|TRBV10-3|TRBJ1-1|-
CAISEALQYTEAFF
TGTGCCATCAGTGAAGCGCTACAGTACACCGAAGCTTTCTTT
>many|TRBV6-6|TRBJ1-1|TRBD1
CASTQHRGNTEAFF
TGTGCCAGCACTCAACACAGGGGGAACACTGAAGCTTTCTTT
>-|TRBV7-9|TRBJ1-3|-
CASSLGENTIYF
TGCGCCAGCAGCTTGGGGGAAAACACCATATATTTT
>many|TRBV4-2|TRBJ2-7|-
CASSQEVGEQYF
TGTGCCAGCAGCCAAGAGGTGGGCGAGCAGTACTTC
>-|TRBV15|TRBJ1-5|TRBD1
CATSRVAGQGNQPQHF
TGTGCCACCAGCAGAGTAGCGGGACAGGGGAATCAGCCCCAGCATTTT
>-|TRBV29-1|TRBJ1-2|TRBD1
CSLGTGYYGYTF
TGCAGCTTAGGGACAGGCTACTATGGCTACACCTTC
>-|TRBV2|TRBJ2-5|TRBD2
CASSDLAGAGETQYF
TGTGCCAGCAGTGACTTAGCGGGGGCGGGGGAGACCCAGTACTTC
>-|TRBV29-1|TRBJ1-1|-
CSQDDRTGWAEAFF
TGCAGCCAAGACGACAGGACGGGTTGGGCTGAAGCTTTCTTT
>-|TRBV2|TRBJ2-7|TRBD1
CASSQEGATYEQYF
TGTGCCAGCAGCCAAGAGGGGGCTACCTACGAGCAGTACTTC
>many|TRBV19|TRBJ1-5|-
CASSTSSSRGSGNQPQHF
TGTGCCAGTAGTACGTCAAGTAGTAGGGGGTCGGGCAATCAGCCCCAGCATTTT
>few|TRBV20-1|TRBJ1-1|TRBD1
CSASRQGAGEAFF
TGCAGTGCTAGTCGGCAGGGGGCGGGTGAAGCTTTCTTT
>few|TRBV11-3|TRBJ2-7|-
CASSLTSGVHEQYF
TGTGCCAGCAGCCTCACTTCCGGTGTCCACGAGCAGTACTTC
>few|TRBV6-1|TRBJ1-6|-
CASSPDRGAKNSPLHF
TGTGCCAGCAGCCCAGACCGGGGGGCGAAAAATTCACCCCTCCACTTT
>few|TRBV19|TRBJ1-1|-
CASSIVRTVNTEAFF
TGTGCCAGTAGTATAGTTCGAACGGTGAACACTGAAGCTTTCTTT
>-|TRBV9|TRBJ2-7|-
CASSAAASSYEQYF
TGTGCCAGCAGCGCGGCAGCATCTTCCTACGAGCAGTACTTC
>many|TRBV12-3/TRBV12-4|TRBJ2-2|-
CASSPSVGGELFF
TGTGCCAGCAGTCCCTCGGTTGGCGGGGAGCTGTTTTTT
>-|TRBV27|TRBJ1-6|-
CASSMGSYNSPLHF
TGTGCCAGCAGTATGGGGTCCTATAATTCACCCCTCCACTTT
>few|TRBV11-3|TRBJ1-2|-
CASSSTTGGGGYTF
TGTGCCAGCAGCTCAACGACGGGCGGCGGGGGCTACACCTTC
>many|TRBV5-1|TRBJ1-3|-
CASSLVGGSGNTIYF
TGTGCCAGCAGCTTAGTCGGGGGTTCCGGAAACACCATATATTTT
>-|TRBV9|TRBJ2-7|-
CASSGAEDSYEQYF
TGTGCCAGCAGCGGGGCAGAGGACTCCTACGAGCAGTACTTC
>few|TRBV3-1|TRBJ1-2|-
CASSQGPTGYYGYTF
TGTGCCAGCAGCCAAGGCCCCACAGGGTACTATGGCTACACCTTC